This is a list of T cell receptor beta chains from one sample in a study of cytotoxic CD8 clonotypes in ibrutinib-treated CLL. The repertoire was sequenced with immunoSEQ multiplex PCR; TCRdb's copy has only in-frame clones and lacks some. The sample has roughly 13,000 clones, roughly two thirds seen once. The sample in question was PBMCs, obtained before ibrutinib treatment. Every receptor here comes from a human donor with chronic lymphocytic leukemia. The CDR3 runs from the conserved cysteine through the conserved F or W. The D gene is left open where the match is weak. Clone size is shown for a subset of rows, as once, few, many or a class of expanded clone.

>NA|once|TRBV30|TRBJ2-7
TGTGCCTGGAGCGCGGGACCCCAGGGTGGCTACGAGCAGTACTTC
CAWSAGPQGGYEQYF
>NA|few|TRBV2|TRBJ1-5
TGTGCCAGCAGGGTGCAGCAAGGGAATCAGCCCCAGCATTTT
CASRVQQGNQPQHF
>NA|NA|TRBV2|TRBJ1-5
TGTGCCAGCAGTGATACGGGGAATCAGCCCCAGCATTTT
CASSDTGNQPQHF
>NA|few|TRBV30|TRBJ1-1
TGTGCCTGGATCCGGGGCCCAGCAGGGAACACTGAAGCTTTCTTT
CAWIRGPAGNTEAFF
>NA|NA|TRBV18|TRBJ2-3
TGTGCCAGCTCACCTATCACAGATACGCAGTATTTT
CASSPITDTQYF
>NA|NA|TRBV19|TRBJ2-1
TGTGCCAGTAACCCCCGGGGGACTTACAATGAGCAGTTCTTC
CASNPRGTYNEQFF
>NA|few|TRBV7-8|TRBJ1-2
TGTGCCAGCAGCCTCTCCCGGGGCTATGGCTACACCTTC
CASSLSRGYGYTF
>NA|NA|TRBV19|TRBJ1-2
TGTGCCAGTAGTGCCACGAACAGGGCAGGCTACACCTTC
CASSATNRAGYTF
>TRBD1|once|TRBV9|TRBJ2-3
TGTGCCAGCAGCTGGACAGGTGAAGGCACAGATACGCAGTATTTT
CASSWTGEGTDTQYF
>TRBD1|NA|TRBV14|TRBJ1-2
TGTGCCAGCAGCCAAGGGGGGACAGGCTATGGCTACACCTTC
CASSQGGTGYGYTF
>NA|NA|TRBV7-2|TRBJ2-3
TGTGCCAGCAGCCCCGACACGGCACGGGGTACGCAGTATTTT
CASSPDTARGTQYF
>TRBD1|NA|TRBV19|TRBJ1-5
TGTGCCAGTAGTACCTCCCGGACAGGGAGCAATCAGCCCCAGCATTTT
CASSTSRTGSNQPQHF
>NA|NA|TRBV6-5|TRBJ2-7
TGTGCCAGCAGTTACGGGGCAGAGAGCTCCTACGAGCAGTACTTC
CASSYGAESSYEQYF
>TRBD1|NA|TRBV27|TRBJ2-7
TGTGCCAGCAGTTTAAGTGGCAGGGGGAACTACGAGCAGTACTTC
CASSLSGRGNYEQYF
>NA|NA|TRBV18|TRBJ2-2
TGTGCCAGCTCACCAGGGGCGGCGAACACCGGGGAGCTGTTTTTT
CASSPGAANTGELFF
>NA|once|TRBV9|TRBJ2-3
TGTGCCAGCAGCGTAGTAACAGGGAGCGCAGATACGCAGTATTTT
CASSVVTGSADTQYF
>NA|NA|TRBV4-3|TRBJ1-6
TGCGCCAGCAGCCAGGACCCTCGGGGCTATAATTCACCCCTCCACTTT
CASSQDPRGYNSPLHF
>NA|few|TRBV2|TRBJ2-7
TGTGCCAGCAAGTCGTGGCAGGAGCAGTACTTC
CASKSWQEQYF
>TRBD2|NA|TRBV5-5|TRBJ2-5
TGTGCCAGCAGCAATCCCGGGACTAGCGGCCAAGAGACCCAGTACTTC
CASSNPGTSGQETQYF
>NA|NA|TRBV28|TRBJ1-4
TGTGCCAGCACCCCATACCAGGTCACGGTGGAGGAAAAACTGTTTTTT
CASTPYQVTVEEKLFF